The T cell receptor (beta chain) under discussion was sequenced for a study of Graves' ophthalmopathy and Graves' hyperthyroidism. Points from the study as a whole: Most expanded thyroid clonotypes above 0.001 frequency also appeared in blood.

This clonotype appeared a few times. The antigen is not known. Hyperthyroidism patients, aged 18 to 65, were newly diagnosed, under 2 months' duration. Researchers took RNA transcripts and amplified TCR beta CDR3 regions from them. After a first-round RT-PCR with HTBI primers, a second-round multiplex PCR was run. A single record per CDR3 protein comes from TCRdb applying MiXCR to the multiplex PCR reads. The sample shows some 350,000 distinct CDR3 sequences, approximately 18% of them seen only once. The CDR3 totals 15 residues. The V segment lost 7 bases and the J segment 1 base; nucleotides outside the gene matches: 6. The V gene's germline CDR1 is SGHNT and CDR2 YYREEE (reference sequence).

This receptor was identified in an adult woman with stable Graves' hyperthyroidism. The sample was peripheral blood. This chain joins TRBV5-4 and TRBJ2-2; 8 bases line up with TRBD2. The CDR3 loop is CASGGGRGNTGELFF. The DNA of the CDR3 is TGTGCCAGCGGCGGGGGGCGAGGGAACACCGGGGAGCTGTTTTTT. Based on the CDR3 plus reference TRBV5-4 and TRBJ2-2, the full variable domain is ETGVTQSPTHLIKTRGQQVTLRCSSQSGHNTVSWYQQALGQGPQFIFQYYREEENGRGNFPPRFSGLQFPNYSSELNVNALELDDSALYLCASGGGRGNTGELFFGEGSRLTVL.